The 18 T cell receptor beta chains in this list originate from one sample, sequenced in a study of blood T cell repertoires in COVID-19. TCRdb keeps only in-frame clones here, not all; method: immunoSEQ multiplex PCR. In the table there are about 190,000 clones, approximately 88% of which are singletons. The sample taken for sequencing was PBMCs or T cells enriched from blood (not recorded which). The receptors here all came from a young woman who had recovered from COVID-19.

The V call is TRBV5-1, the J call TRBJ1-6; the D is unclear. The CDR3 is 15 amino acids. The V end lost 0 bases, the J end lost 9 bases, and 13 bases lay between the germline ends. From germline, CDR1 is SGHRS and CDR2 YFSETQ. The CDR3 spells CASSLGQDLTSPLHF. CDR3 DNA sequence: TGCGCCAGCAGCTTGGGGCAGGACTTGACTTCACCCCTCCACTTT.

The chain is built from TRBV7-2 and TRBJ2-1; D might be TRBD2 (6 bases). V was trimmed by 1 base and J by 1 base, leaving 14 bases between them. Germline CDR1 reads SGHTA; CDR2 reads FQGNSA. The length of the CDR3 is 17 residues. CDR3 bases: TGTGCCAGCAGCTTAGATTTACTAGCTCCGTCCTACAATGAGCAGTTCTTC. It is translated as CASSLDLLAPSYNEQFF.

The chain combines TRBV19 with TRBJ1-6; TRBD1 matches at 8 bases. Losses at the gene ends were 5 bases for V and 8 bases for J; bases not matched to a gene: 5. The CDR3 loop spans 14 amino acids. The germline V gene has CDR1 LNHDA and CDR2 SQIVND (reference sequence). The CDR3 region has the DNA TGTGCCAGTAGTTCCAGGGGGCGAGATTCACCCCTCCACTTT. Amino acid sequence: CASSSRGRDSPLHF. The entire variable domain, with the rest obtained from reference TRBV19 and TRBJ1-6, is as follows: DGGITQSPKYLFRKEGQNVTLSCEQNLNHDAMYWYRQDPGQGLRLIYYSQIVNDFQKGDIAEGYSVSREKKESFPLTVTSAQKNPTAFYLCASSSRGRDSPLHFGNGTRLTVT.

This clone appeared a few times. At one of its ends the junction is not consistent with the germline gene, which may arise from a read error. The chain is built from TRBV7-7 and TRBJ2-1; TRBD2 matches at 11 bases. The germline gives CDR1 SSHAT, CDR2 FNYEAQ (reference sequence). CDR3 size: 15 residues. The chain's CDR3 is CASSPLAGGTNEQFF. In DNA form, the CDR3 reads TGTGCTAGCAGCCCTTTAGCGGGAGGGACGAATGAGCAGTTCTTC.

This clone was recorded once. The chain has TRBV7-2 and TRBJ2-1; 9 bases line up with TRBD2. With 2 bases clipped from V and 0 bases from J, the junction kept 11 bases outside the gene matches. The CDR3 consists of 19 residues. Germline lookup yields CDR1 SGHTA and CDR2 FQGNSA. Here the CDR3 reads CASSLIGTISGSSYNEQFF. In DNA, the CDR3 is TGTGCCAGCAGCTTAATCGGAACCATTAGCGGGAGCTCCTACAATGAGCAGTTCTTC.

V gene TRBV12-3 or TRBV12-4 combines with J gene TRBJ2-5, with D perhaps matching TRBD2 (5 bases). The CDR3 is 11 amino acids. V lost 6 bases and J lost 3, with 5 bases in between. The CDR3 bases are TGTGCCAGCAGACTAGAAGAGACCCAGTACTTC. It encodes CASRLEETQYF.

This rearrangement joins TRBV21-1 to TRBJ1-5. TRBV21-1 is annotated as a pseudogene. CDR3 length equals 18 residues. CDR3 DNA sequence: TGTGCCAGCAGCAAAGAAAGTCTCAGGGTTGGGGGGAATCAGCCCCAGCATTTT. Translating gives CASSKESLRVGGNQPQHF.

This clone was seen once. Here the CDR3 DNA reads TGTGCCAGTAGTGTCGGGCCACCCGGACAAGGGTCCGGGGAGCTGTTTTTT. Its translation: CASSVGPPGQGSGELFF. V usage is TRBV19 and J usage is TRBJ2-2, with D possibly matching TRBD1 (5 bases). V gave up 5 bases and J gave up 6 bases, with 22 bases separating them. The CDR3 totals 17 residues. Germline V lookup: CDR1 LNHDA, CDR2 SQIVND (reference sequence).

This clone occurred a few times. V usage is TRBV5-5 and J usage is TRBJ1-1, with D possibly matching TRBD1 (5 bases). Germline V lookup: CDR1 SGHKS, CDR2 YYEKEE (reference sequence). The CDR3 covers 12 residues. The V end lost 3 bases, the J end lost 5 bases, and 8 bases lay between the germline ends. CDR3 sequence: CASSSQGTEAFF. The CDR3 DNA reads TGTGCCAGCAGCTCCCAGGGTACTGAAGCTTTCTTT.

This chain links TRBV28 with TRBJ2-2; D is unresolved. Trimming shortened V by 6 bases and J by 2 bases, and 10 bases separated the two germline ends. Germline V gene lookup returns CDR1 MDHEN and CDR2 SYDVKM. The CDR3 has 14 amino acids. CDR3 amino acids: CASSTDSNTGELFF. As DNA, the CDR3 is TGTGCCAGCAGCACCGACTCCAACACCGGGGAGCTGTTTTTT.

The count of this clone is one. This chain links TRBV9 with TRBJ1-2, with D uncertain. V dropped 5 bases and J dropped 5 bases, with 7 bases sitting between them. Germline CDR1 reads SGDLS; CDR2 reads YYNGEE. This CDR3 has 11 residues. DNA of the CDR3: TGTGCCAGCAGTCCCGGTTATGGCTACACCTTC. Protein sequence: CASSPGYGYTF.

CDR3 nucleotides: TGTGCCAGCAGTTTAGTGACTAATCAGCCCCAGCATTTT. Residues: CASSLVTNQPQHF. The chain carries TRBV12-3 or TRBV12-4 and TRBJ1-5; D gene ambiguous. V gave up 1 base and J gave up 4 bases, with 5 bases separating them. The CDR3 sequence is 13 residues long.

The V and J genes are TRBV28 and TRBJ1-1; possible D gene TRBD1, 5 bases. This CDR3 spans 14 amino acids. The V end was cut by 6 bases, the J end by 0 bases, with 11 bases between. Germline lookup yields CDR1 MDHEN and CDR2 SYDVKM. The CDR3: CASRVGLMNTEAFF. The CDR3 nucleotides are TGTGCCAGCAGGGTGGGGCTAATGAACACTGAAGCTTTCTTT.

The chain has TRBV7-9 and TRBJ1-6; tentative D call: TRBD1 (6 bases). The CDR3 consists of 18 residues. V dropped 0 bases and J dropped 7 bases, with 19 bases sitting between them. The germline CDR1 and CDR2 sequences are SEHNR and FQNEAQ (reference sequence). CDR3 protein: CASSLARSTGPRNSPLHF. The CDR3 DNA is TGTGCCAGCAGCTTAGCGAGGTCTACAGGGCCGAGGAATTCACCCCTCCACTTT.

To note about this clone: At one end the junction does not follow the germline gene, possibly because of a read error. V and J are TRBV7-7 and TRBJ2-3; 10 bases match TRBD2. The germline V gene encodes CDR1 SSHAT and CDR2 FNYEAQ (reference sequence). The CDR3 length is 18 residues. The CDR3 nucleotides are TGTGCTAGCAGCTTCAGGGCTAGCGGGAGCGGAGGCACAGATACGCAGTATTTT. This translates into CASSFRASGSGGTDTQYF.

In its sample, this clone was seen once. The V and J genes are TRBV28 and TRBJ1-1; D unclear. V was shortened by 7 bases and J by 1 base, with 13 bases between the two germline ends. The CDR3 consists of 14 residues. Per germline, CDR1 MDHEN and CDR2 SYDVKM. This chain's CDR3 is CASIVGGSNTEAFF. The CDR3 DNA sequence: TGTGCCAGCATCGTTGGAGGATCGAACACTGAAGCTTTCTTT.

The chain carries TRBV27 and TRBJ1-5, with D tentatively TRBD1 (6 bases). Germline CDR1 and CDR2: MNHEY and SMNVEV (reference sequence). Trimming pared 5 bases from V and 0 bases from J, leaving 14 bases between. The length of the CDR3 is 16 residues. This CDR3 is CASSEGTPDSNQPQHF. The CDR3 DNA reads TGTGCCAGCAGTGAAGGGACACCCGATAGCAATCAGCCCCAGCATTTT.

This chain links TRBV9 with TRBJ2-2; tentatively, D is TRBD1 (6 bases). Per germline, CDR1 SGDLS and CDR2 YYNGEE. The V end lost 4 bases, the J end lost 8 bases, and 21 bases lay between the germline ends. This CDR3 contains 16 residues. CDR3 loop: CASSLRDIGFLGELFF. The CDR3 DNA is TGTGCCAGCAGCTTACGGGACATAGGGTTTTTGGGGGAGCTGTTTTTT. The full variable domain, its missing parts supplied by reference TRBV9 and TRBJ2-2, is DSGVTQTPKHLITATGQRVTLRCSPRSGDLSVYWYQQSLDQGLQFLIQYYNGEERAKGNILERFSAQQFPDLHSELNLSSLELGDSALYFCASSLRDIGFLGELFFGEGSRLTVL.